This TCR beta chain was documented in a study of blood T cell repertoires in COVID-19. J lost 4 bases, V lost 5 bases, and 7 bases had no gene match. The germline V gene has CDR1 MDHEN and CDR2 SYDVKM. This CDR3 comprises 14 residues. Assay: immunoSEQ multiplex PCR; the TCRdb copy retains only in-frame clones and omits some. The sample holds about 120,000 clones; about four fifths are singletons and the top ten take about a sixth. The V and J genes are TRBV28 and TRBJ1-2; 7 nucleotides agree with TRBD1. Sample: peripheral blood. The TCR comes from a man younger than 40 with COVID-19, enrolled during active disease. In nucleotides, the CDR3 is TGTGCCAGCAGTCACAGGGGTGTTGGCTATGGCTACACCTTC. Its protein product is CASSHRGVGYGYTF.